This TCR beta chain derives from a study of control samples from healthy donors and cancer patients. Here immunoSEQ multiplex PCR was the method, and the copy in TCRdb shows in-frame clones only, minus some. In the table there are about 94,000 clones, about 86% of which are singletons. This CDR3 is 16 amino acids long. The ends were cut back, 4 bases at V and 8 bases at J, with 23 bases in the middle. Germline assignment: CDR1 SGHDN and CDR2 FVKESK. This rearrangement joins TRBV14 to TRBJ1-2; perhaps TRBD1 as D (6 bases). Sample: blood. This receptor was identified in a woman aged 45 to 65 in good health. This CDR3 reads CASSPSLGHLSYGYTF. DNA of the CDR3: TGTGCCAGCAGCCCATCCCTGGGACATTTGTCGTACGGCTACACCTTC.